The rows below give T cell receptor beta chains drawn from one sample of a study of beta chain features in type 1 diabetes. The assay was immunoSEQ multiplex PCR, and TCRdb's table has in-frame clones only and misses some. The profile shows 120,000 to 150,000 clones, under 60% of them singletons. The sample was Tregs from blood. These receptors came from a man between 18 and 29 years old in good health. Each CDR3 is given with its conserved first and last residue.

V gene	J gene	CDR3 protein
TRBV7-9	TRBJ1-1	CASSRRGRTEAFF
TRBV6-5	TRBJ2-5	CASSSQGAKTQYF
TRBV15	TRBJ1-2	CATSRDKNYGYTF
TRBV7-9	TRBJ2-5	CASSLNRGSGVTQYF
TRBV6-5	TRBJ2-1	CACASGFHNEQFF
TRBV11-1	TRBJ1-2	CASSPGQANYGYTF
TRBV10-3	TRBJ2-1	CAISGTSGRSSYNEQFF
TRBV18	TRBJ2-7	CASSPGTAPTYEQYF
TRBV7-2	TRBJ2-7	CASSPLAGDAYEQYF
TRBV5-1	TRBJ1-5	CASSLTGGLGNQPQHF
TRBV13	TRBJ1-6	CASSPNAVLGSPLHF
TRBV7-6	TRBJ2-1	CASSLSYGSYNEQFF
TRBV4-2	TRBJ1-5	CASSQEPAGNNQPQHF
TRBV1	TRBJ2-1	CTSSHDGTSCRNEQFF
TRBV7-3	TRBJ2-7	CASSTLTGPYEQYF
TRBV9	TRBJ2-1	CASSTTGGRATNEQFF
TRBV4-2	TRBJ2-7	CASSQGGGYEQYF